This TCR beta chain was documented in a study of blood T cells in healthy people across ages. Broader study findings: When one million T cells were used, diversity estimates were thought to be underestimates.

With a J-beta primer mix and a sample-barcoded 5' primer, a second PCR ran about 6 to 11 cycles. From the 5' RACE reads, TCRdb called clonotypes with MiXCR, one entry per CDR3 protein. There are about 1.8 million distinct CDR3 sequences in the sample; around 48% occur only once, and 2.1% lies in the top ten. As for this clonotype: Its antigen is not identified.

Extracted total RNA amounted to at least 5.5 micrograms for each sample. The CDR3 contains 15 residues. V was shortened by 4 bases and J by 0 bases, with 14 bases between the two germline ends. CDR1 SGHRS and CDR2 YFSETQ come from the germline V gene. The clonotype was recovered from a woman in her forties in good health. The specimen was blood. This chain uses TRBV5-1 with TRBJ2-7; D assignment may be TRBD1 or TRBD2 (5 bases each). The CDR3 is CASSPLGPHSYEQYF. Written as DNA, the CDR3 is TGCGCCAGCAGCCCCCTGGGACCGCACTCCTACGAGCAGTACTTC.